The 29 T cell receptor beta chains in this list originate from one sample, sequenced in a study of TIL therapy for anti-PD-1-resistant metastatic lung cancer. The immunoSEQ assay was v3. TCRdb's table, derived via immunoSEQ multiplex PCR, lists solely in-frame clones and lacks some. The sample has about 55,000 clones, around four fifths seen once. Time point specified: pre-treatment sample, taken before nivolumab and TIL therapy. Sample: blood, taken at baseline. The source of these receptors is a person aged 25 to 85 with non-small cell lung cancer.

This clone appeared a single time. CDR3 sequence reads: CASSPPAAHSYNEQFF. The DNA of the CDR3 is TGTGCCAGCTCACCACCGGCCGCTCACTCCTACAATGAGCAGTTCTTC. The chain joins TRBV18 to TRBJ2-1; D call uncertain. CDR1 KGHSH and CDR2 LQKENI come from the germline V gene. The V end was cut by 0 bases, the J end by 0 bases, with 9 bases between. The CDR3 extends over 16 amino acids.

The rearrangement links TRBV11-2 to TRBJ2-5, with a possible D match to TRBD2 (5 bases). This CDR3 comprises 16 residues. In germline, CDR1 is SGHAT, CDR2 FQNNGV. Trimming left V 1 base short and J 5 bases short, with 17 bases between. CDR3 protein: CASSLGFSAGSETQYF. CDR3 bases: TGTGCCAGCAGCTTAGGTTTTTCCGCGGGCTCGGAGACCCAGTACTTC.

The chain employs TRBV5-6 and TRBJ1-2, with D perhaps matching TRBD1 (6 bases). V was cut by 4 bases and J by 2 bases, with 21 bases left in between. The CDR3 consists of 17 residues. From germline, CDR1 is SGHDT and CDR2 YYEEEE. This chain's CDR3 is CASSEVPGAPGNYGYTF. The CDR3 nucleotides read TGTGCCAGCAGCGAAGTCCCGGGGGCTCCGGGGAACTATGGCTACACCTTC.

The chain couples TRBV6-6 to TRBJ1-1; perhaps TRBD1 as D (6 bases). V shed 4 bases and J shed 5 bases, with 11 bases lying between them. Germline V gene sequence: CDR1 MNHNY, CDR2 SVGAGI (reference sequence). There are 13 residues in the CDR3. The CDR3 region has the DNA TGTGCCAGCAGTTTCACAGGGCGGACTGAAGCTTTCTTT. Its protein is CASSFTGRTEAFF.

The chain carries TRBV7-9 and TRBJ2-3; D may be TRBD2 (6 bases). The V and J ends lost 2 bases and 7 bases respectively, with 16 bases between them. This CDR3 comprises 15 residues. In germline, CDR1 is SEHNR, CDR2 FQNEAQ (reference sequence). The CDR3 reads CASSLRGVAANTQYF. The DNA of the CDR3 is TGTGCCAGCAGCTTAAGGGGAGTAGCGGCCAATACGCAGTATTTT. Full variable domain (rest looked up from reference TRBV7-9 and TRBJ2-3): DTGVSQNPRHKITKRGQNVTFRCDPISEHNRLYWYRQTLGQGPEFLTYFQNEAQLEKSRLLSDRFSAERPKGSFSTLEIQRTEQGDSAMYLCASSLRGVAANTQYFGPGTRLTVL.

The V and J genes are TRBV10-1 and TRBJ2-1, with D tentatively TRBD2 (6 bases). Trimming shortened V by 3 bases and J by 7 bases, and 13 bases separated the two germline ends. CDR3 length equals 14 residues. The germline V gene has CDR1 WNHNN and CDR2 SYGVQD (reference sequence). CDR3 DNA: TGCGCCAGCAGTGATGGCGGGATTAGAAATGAGCAGTTCTTC. This gives the protein CASSDGGIRNEQFF.

The chain employs TRBV15 and TRBJ1-6, with no clear D. The CDR3 runs 14 residues. Trimming cost V 2 bases and J 8 bases, with 10 bases left between them. Germline values: CDR1 LNHNV, CDR2 YYDKDF (reference sequence). CDR3 sequence: CATSRTHQDSPLHF. CDR3 nucleotides: TGTGCCACCAGCAGAACACACCAAGATTCACCCCTCCACTTT.

This clone was detected only a few times. V and J are TRBV7-8 and TRBJ1-1, with TRBD1 matching over 10 bases. V was pared by 3 bases and J by 2 bases, with 3 bases of the junction left unmatched. The germline CDR1 and CDR2 sequences are SGHVS and FQNEAQ. The CDR3 covers 15 residues. Here the CDR3 DNA reads TGTGCCAGCAGCTTGACAGGGGGCTATAACACTGAAGCTTTCTTT. Amino acids: CASSLTGGYNTEAFF.

This clone was recorded only once. The J gene is TRBJ1-2, the V gene TRBV28; D ambiguous. Germline V CDR1 and CDR2: MDHEN, SYDVKM. The CDR3 is 15 residues long. The V gene lost 7 bases and the J gene lost 3 bases, with 18 bases spanning the gap. CDR3 in amino acids: CASKIHRGEDYGYTF. In DNA form, the CDR3 reads TGTGCCAGCAAAATTCATCGGGGAGAGGACTATGGCTACACCTTC.

The chain combines TRBV4-1 with TRBJ2-7; TRBD1 matches at 7 bases. The trim removed 1 base at V and 5 bases at J, leaving 8 bases unmatched. This CDR3 has 15 residues. Looked up from germline, CDR1 is MGHRA and CDR2 is YSYEKL. The CDR3 DNA reads as TGCGCCAGCAGCCAAGGAGACAGGGTGGGGAACGAGCAGTACTTC. It translates to CASSQGDRVGNEQYF.

V usage is TRBV14 and J usage is TRBJ2-1, with D hard to call. Trimming took 3 bases from V and 3 from J, leaving 15 bases between them. The CDR3 extends over 16 amino acids. In germline, CDR1 is SGHDN, CDR2 FVKESK. The CDR3 DNA is TGTGCCAGCAGCCAGGATAACTTCCTCGGCTACAATGAGCAGTTCTTC. Amino acids: CASSQDNFLGYNEQFF.

The V call is TRBV5-6, the J call TRBJ1-5, with 10 bases identical to TRBD1. Unmatched junction bases numbered 8, after V lost 3 bases and J lost 5 bases. This CDR3 is built from 16 residues. Looked up from germline, CDR1 is SGHDT and CDR2 is YYEEEE. The CDR3 DNA sequence: TGTGCCAGCAGCTCGACAGGGGGCGTGGGTTATCAGCCCCAGCATTTT. Translation gives CASSSTGGVGYQPQHF. Drawing the rest from reference TRBV5-6 and TRBJ1-5, the complete variable domain is DAGVTQSPTHLIKTRGQQVTLRCSPKSGHDTVSWYQQALGQGPQFIFQYYEEEERQRGNFPDRFSGHQFPNYSSELNVNALLLGDSALYLCASSSTGGVGYQPQHFGDGTRLSIL.

In DNA form, the CDR3 reads TGTGCCAGCTCACCGGCGGGGGGGTACTACGAGCAGTACTTC. Amino acids: CASSPAGGYYEQYF. The V gene is TRBV18, the J gene TRBJ2-7; TRBD2 aligns across 9 bases. This CDR3 is 14 amino acids long. The V gene end was trimmed by 3 bases and the J gene end by 3 bases; junction bases not matched to a gene: 3. The germline CDR1 and CDR2 sequences are KGHSH and LQKENI.

The V gene is TRBV4-3, the J gene TRBJ2-2; 14 nucleotides align to TRBD2. The CDR3 contains 17 residues. Trimming removed 2 bases from V and 3 bases from J; junction bases left unmatched: 2. The V gene's germline CDR1 is LGHNA and CDR2 YSLEER. The CDR3 loop is CASSQRLAGGDTGELFF. Written as DNA, the CDR3 is TGCGCCAGCAGCCAACGACTAGCGGGAGGGGACACCGGGGAGCTGTTTTTT.

The rearrangement joins TRBV6-2 or TRBV6-3 to TRBJ1-6; 10 nucleotides align to TRBD1. The germline gives CDR1 MNHEY, CDR2 SVGEGT. This CDR3 comprises 15 residues. J gave up 10 bases and V 0 bases, and 3 bases lay outside the gene matches. CDR3 in amino acids: CASSYSGQGISPLHF. CDR3 in DNA: TGTGCCAGCAGTTACTCGGGACAGGGGATCTCACCCCTCCACTTT.

V gene TRBV7-9 combines with J gene TRBJ2-1; 8 nucleotides match TRBD2. CDR3 size: 16 residues. CDR1 is SEHNR and CDR2 is FQNEAQ in the germline V gene (reference sequence). After removal of 2 bases from V and 3 bases from J, the junction contained 6 bases not matched to a gene. The CDR3 spells CASSLWSSGNYNEQFF. The CDR3 DNA reads as TGTGCCAGCAGCTTATGGAGTAGCGGGAACTACAATGAGCAGTTCTTC.

The chain couples TRBV5-4 to TRBJ1-1; D may be TRBD1 (6 bases). CDR1 and CDR2 (germline): SGHNT, YYREEE (reference sequence). The CDR3 sequence is 16 residues long. V lost 7 bases to trimming and J lost 0 bases, with 19 bases between them. The CDR3 reads CASGRGGMDMNTEAFF. CDR3 coding DNA: TGTGCCAGCGGGAGAGGGGGGATGGACATGAACACTGAAGCTTTCTTT.

The V gene is TRBV14, the J gene TRBJ1-2, with unresolved D. V dropped 1 base and J dropped 3 bases, with 9 bases sitting between them. The CDR3 spans 14 residues. The V gene's germline CDR1 is SGHDN and CDR2 FVKESK. The CDR3 DNA follows: TGTGCCAGCAGCCAAGTCTCGGAGCACTATGGCTACACCTTC. The encoded protein is CASSQVSEHYGYTF.

V and J are TRBV7-8 and TRBJ2-7, with TRBD2 matching over 9 bases. The CDR3 has 15 residues. J gave up 2 bases and V 5 bases, and 7 bases lay outside the gene matches. The germline V gene encodes CDR1 SGHVS and CDR2 FQNEAQ. The CDR3 nucleotides are TGTGCCAGCAGCCCATTTAGCGGGGGTGCCTACGAGCAGTACTTC. It translates to CASSPFSGGAYEQYF.

The chain has TRBV5-4 and TRBJ2-3; perhaps TRBD1 as D (5 bases). The CDR3 is 14 amino acids. Germline V CDR1 and CDR2: SGHNT, YYREEE (reference sequence). Deletions cut 5 bases from V and 1 base from J, with 11 bases between. The CDR3 loop is CASSPDRGTDTQYF. The CDR3 bases are TGTGCCAGCAGTCCCGACAGAGGCACAGATACGCAGTATTTT.

The V gene is TRBV9, the J gene TRBJ2-2, with 8 bases aligning to TRBD1. This CDR3 is built from 16 residues. CDR1 SGDLS and CDR2 YYNGEE come from the germline V gene. V lost 0 bases and J lost 6; bases outside the gene matches: 7. The CDR3 reads CASSVVRTGKAGELFF. The CDR3 DNA follows: TGTGCCAGCAGCGTAGTCAGGACAGGGAAGGCCGGGGAGCTGTTTTTT. The variable domain in full, completed from reference TRBV9 and TRBJ2-2, reads DSGVTQTPKHLITATGQRVTLRCSPRSGDLSVYWYQQSLDQGLQFLIQYYNGEERAKGNILERFSAQQFPDLHSELNLSSLELGDSALYFCASSVVRTGKAGELFFGEGSRLTVL.

The chain recombines TRBV5-1 with TRBJ2-7, with D uncertain. The CDR3 is made up of 17 amino acids. Germline-derived CDR1 and CDR2 are SGHRS and YFSETQ. V lost 3 bases and J 2 bases, leaving 21 bases between the germline ends. The CDR3 spells CASSSLEQSRLPYEQYF. The CDR3 DNA is TGCGCCAGCAGCTCTCTTGAACAGTCACGGCTGCCCTACGAGCAGTACTTC. Looking up the rest from reference TRBV5-1 and TRBJ2-7 gives the full variable domain: KAGVTQTPRYLIKTRGQQVTLSCSPISGHRSVSWYQQTPGQGLQFLFEYFSETQRNKGNFPGRFSGRQFSNSRSEMNVSTLELGDSALYLCASSSLEQSRLPYEQYFGPGTRLTVT.

The rearrangement uses TRBV10-3 and TRBJ2-7; 13 nucleotides align to TRBD2. Germline-derived CDR1 and CDR2 are ENHRY and SYGVKD. The CDR3 sequence is 13 residues long. Trimming removed 10 bases from V and 2 bases from J; junction bases left unmatched: 2. The CDR3 reads CATTSGGAYEQYF. The CDR3 nucleotides read TGTGCCACCACTAGCGGGGGGGCCTACGAGCAGTACTTC.

V is TRBV28 and J is TRBJ2-7; D gene unclear. CDR1 and CDR2 from the germline V gene are MDHEN and SYDVKM. The V end was cut by 1 base, the J end by 6 bases, with 22 bases between. CDR3 length: 17 residues. CDR3 region: CASSLSKAGRVPGEQYF. CDR3 DNA sequence: TGTGCCAGCAGTTTATCAAAAGCAGGACGGGTCCCGGGCGAGCAGTACTTC.

The V and J genes are TRBV13 and TRBJ2-3; 11 nucleotides line up with TRBD2. V was pared by 1 base and J by 5 bases, with 8 bases of the junction left unmatched. Per the germline V gene, CDR1 is PRHDT and CDR2 is FYEKMQ (reference sequence). The CDR3 loop spans 17 amino acids. CDR3 amino acids: CASSLALAGGPGDTQYF. DNA of the CDR3: TGTGCCAGCAGCTTAGCTCTAGCGGGAGGCCCGGGAGATACGCAGTATTTT.

This clone was picked up one time. The genes are TRBV7-9 and TRBJ2-5; 7 nucleotides agree with TRBD1. Germline trimming cut 5 bases from V and 1 base from J; bases unmatched to any gene: 10. Germline-derived CDR1 and CDR2 are SEHNR and FQNEAQ (reference sequence). The CDR3 loop spans 16 amino acids. The CDR3 loop reads CASSPQGQFFQETQYF. Written as DNA, the CDR3 is TGTGCCAGCAGCCCCCAGGGACAGTTTTTCCAAGAGACCCAGTACTTC. Full variable domain (remainder filled in from reference TRBV7-9 and TRBJ2-5): DTGVSQNPRHKITKRGQNVTFRCDPISEHNRLYWYRQTLGQGPEFLTYFQNEAQLEKSRLLSDRFSAERPKGSFSTLEIQRTEQGDSAMYLCASSPQGQFFQETQYFGPGTRLLVL.

The CDR3 bases are TGTGCCAGCAGCTCTCAACAGGGTGGTTGGGGGCCCCAGCATTTT. Protein sequence: CASSSQQGGWGPQHF. This rearrangement joins TRBV7-2 to TRBJ1-5; maybe TRBD1 (6 bases). The V and J ends lost 4 bases and 9 bases respectively, with 19 bases between them. This CDR3 has 15 residues. Germline V CDR1 and CDR2: SGHTA, FQGNSA.

J is TRBJ2-3 and V is TRBV10-3; D gene ambiguous. This CDR3 comprises 13 residues. Looked up from germline, CDR1 is ENHRY and CDR2 is SYGVKD. With 2 bases removed from V and 2 bases from J, the gap between germline ends came to 5 bases. The CDR3 sequence: CAISEPNTDTQYF. In DNA form, the CDR3 reads TGTGCCATCAGTGAGCCGAACACAGATACGCAGTATTTT.

The chain couples TRBV7-2 to TRBJ1-1; D is perhaps TRBD1 (6 bases). V shed 2 bases and J shed 2 bases, with 15 bases lying between them. The V gene's germline CDR1 is SGHTA and CDR2 FQGNSA. The CDR3 is 16 residues long. CDR3 nucleotides: TGTGCCAGCAGCTTAACCCTCTTAGGGGGTAACACTGAAGCTTTCTTT. Translated, it gives CASSLTLLGGNTEAFF.